The 5 T cell receptor beta chains listed next were all sequenced from one sample in a study of T cell repertoires in cytomegalovirus infection. In TCRdb, the reads were re-called with MiXCR into one record per CDR3 protein. Of about 110,000 distinct CDR3 sequences in the sample, roughly 39% were seen once. No cognate antigen is known for these TCRs. The sample in question was CD8+ T cells from cultured PBMCs, obtained from culture after CMV antigen stimulation. The source of these receptors is a human donor in good health (CMV status not recorded). Some clones in this sample may be carry-over from other donors' samples.

This chain uses TRBV19 with TRBJ1-5; unclear D gene. With 1 base removed from V and 0 bases from J, the gap between germline ends came to 7 bases. In germline, CDR1 is LNHDA, CDR2 SQIVND (reference sequence). The CDR3 covers 15 residues. Written as DNA, the CDR3 is TGTGCCAGTAGTATAGGGTGGGGTAGCAATCAGCCCCAGCATTTT. Its translation: CASSIGWGSNQPQHF.

This clonotype came up a few times. The chain recombines TRBV20-1 with TRBJ2-1, with D possibly matching TRBD1 (6 bases). Between the trimmed V and J ends, which lost 0 bases and 4 bases, there was a span of 19 bases. This CDR3 has 17 amino acids. Germline CDR1 is DFQATT and CDR2 is SNEGSKA (reference sequence). The CDR3 DNA reads TGCAGTGCTAGAGAACGCCGACAGGACGGCCGATACAATGAGCAGTTCTTC. Translating it yields CSARERRQDGRYNEQFF.

This clonotype was recorded a few times. The DNA for the CDR3 is TGTGCCACCGGCGGGGGCTCCTACAATGAGCAGTTCTTC. This encodes CATGGGSYNEQFF. The chain has TRBV2 and TRBJ2-1; TRBD2 matches 7 bases. V lost 10 bases, J lost 0 bases, and 3 bases stayed unmatched. This CDR3 comprises 13 residues. CDR1 and CDR2 (germline): SNHLY, FYNNEI.

This chain uses TRBV4-1 with TRBJ2-7, with D unresolved. Germline CDR1 and CDR2: MGHRA and YSYEKL. The CDR3 extends over 14 amino acids. Deletions cut 1 base from V and 0 bases from J, with 7 bases between. As DNA, the CDR3 is TGCGCCAGCAGCCAAGGACTCAGCTCCTACGAGCAGTACTTC. This codes for CASSQGLSSYEQYF.

The chain has TRBV7-9 and TRBJ2-7; D uncertain. CDR3 length: 15 amino acids. Germline lookup yields CDR1 SEHNR and CDR2 FQNEAQ (reference sequence). V shed 7 bases and J shed 0 bases, with 16 bases lying between them. CDR3 in amino acids: CASTHNSRPSYEQYF. The CDR3 bases are TGTGCCAGCACCCATAATAGCAGGCCCTCCTACGAGCAGTACTTC.